This passage covers 12 T cell receptor beta chains from one sample sequenced in a study of blood T cell repertoires in COVID-19. Generated by immunoSEQ multiplex PCR, the TCRdb table keeps only in-frame clones and is missing some. The data contain more than 150,000 clones, approximately 80% of them singletons. Sequenced: PBMCs or T cells enriched from blood (not recorded which). The receptors were gathered from a woman aged 50 to 60 who had recovered from COVID-19.

V and J are TRBV7-9 and TRBJ1-6; tentatively, D is TRBD1 (6 bases). Germline CDR1 and CDR2: SEHNR and FQNEAQ (reference sequence). Trimming left V 3 bases short and J 7 bases short, with 10 bases between. The CDR3 has 14 residues. CDR3 DNA: TGTGCCAGCAGCTTCCAGGACAGCAATTCACCCCTCCACTTT. This encodes CASSFQDSNSPLHF.

The chain links TRBV28 to TRBJ1-2; 7 bases line up with TRBD1. The CDR3 runs 14 residues. The germline V gene has CDR1 MDHEN and CDR2 SYDVKM. After removal of 6 bases from V and 4 bases from J, the junction contained 8 bases not matched to a gene. The chain's CDR3 is CASSDYRGVYGYTF. DNA of the CDR3: TGTGCCAGCAGCGACTACAGGGGCGTCTATGGCTACACCTTC.

This clone was found once. The V and J genes are TRBV24-1 and TRBJ1-3; a weak D match, TRBD1 (5 bases). V lost 2 bases to trimming and J lost 4 bases, with 8 bases between them. The germline V gene has CDR1 KGHDR and CDR2 SFDVKD. The CDR3 covers 14 residues. The CDR3 here is CATSDSTAGNTIYF. The CDR3 DNA follows: TGTGCCACCAGTGATTCGACAGCGGGAAACACCATATATTTT.

This chain joins TRBV28 and TRBJ2-1, with unresolved D. Germline assignment: CDR1 MDHEN and CDR2 SYDVKM. The CDR3 is made up of 15 amino acids. V was pared by 6 bases and J by 0 bases, with 12 bases between. CDR3 bases: TGTGCCAGCAGCATCAAACAATCCTCCTACAATGAGCAGTTCTTC. Translated, it gives CASSIKQSSYNEQFF. Supplemented by reference TRBV28 and TRBJ2-1, the full variable domain reads DVKVTQSSRYLVKRTGEKVFLECVQDMDHENMFWYRQDPGLGLRLIYFSYDVKMKEKGDIPEGYSVSREKKERFSLILESASTNQTSMYLCASSIKQSSYNEQFFGPGTRLTVL.

The rearrangement links TRBV9 to TRBJ2-1; D might be TRBD2 (7 bases). The CDR3 is made up of 18 amino acids. Germline values: CDR1 SGDLS, CDR2 YYNGEE. Trimming stripped 0 bases from V and 0 bases from J, with 16 bases between. The CDR3 DNA reads TGTGCCAGCAGCGTAGGTGACGGGGGGCATAGCTCCTACAATGAGCAGTTCTTC. Residues: CASSVGDGGHSSYNEQFF.

J is TRBJ1-6 and V is TRBV28; D remains unclear. The V end was cut by 2 bases, the J end by 9 bases, with 11 bases between. This CDR3 comprises 14 residues. The germline CDR1 and CDR2 sequences are MDHEN and SYDVKM. The CDR3: CASSLSAGLSPLHF. CDR3 nucleotides: TGTGCCAGCAGTTTAAGTGCTGGCCTTTCACCCCTCCACTTT.

This chain links TRBV29-1 with TRBJ2-7; D is perhaps TRBD2 (6 bases). Deletions cut 4 bases from V and 3 bases from J, with 13 bases between. The CDR3 sequence is 13 residues long. Per the germline V gene, CDR1 is SQVTM and CDR2 is ANQGSEA. CDR3 loop: CSVGGRDVYEQYF. CDR3 DNA: TGCAGCGTTGGAGGGCGGGACGTCTACGAGCAGTACTTC.

This clone was counted a single time. The chain combines TRBV6-5 with TRBJ1-2; TRBD1 agrees at 7 bases. CDR3 size: 14 residues. J gave up 2 bases and V 7 bases, and 7 bases lay outside the gene matches. Germline V gene lookup returns CDR1 MNHEY and CDR2 SVGAGI. The CDR3 bases are TGTGCCAGCACCCGACAGGGTTGGAACTATGGCTACACCTTC. Translation gives CASTRQGWNYGYTF.

This clone was counted a single time. The chain uses TRBV28 and TRBJ1-2; D unresolved. With 8 bases removed from V and 2 bases from J, the gap between germline ends came to 9 bases. The CDR3 consists of 12 residues. Germline V gene sequence: CDR1 MDHEN, CDR2 SYDVKM. The CDR3 is CASGGQNYGYTF. The CDR3 DNA is TGTGCCAGCGGTGGGCAGAACTATGGCTACACCTTC.

This chain connects TRBV5-6 to TRBJ2-7, with 7 bases lining up with TRBD1. Germline V gene lookup returns CDR1 SGHDT and CDR2 YYEEEE. The CDR3 extends over 13 amino acids. Trimming cost V 4 bases and J 5 bases; bases outside gene matches: 6. CDR3 DNA: TGTGCCAGCAGCCTGACAGGGCGGAACGAGCAGTACTTC. The encoded protein is CASSLTGRNEQYF. The complete variable domain, with remaining parts taken from reference TRBV5-6 and TRBJ2-7, reads DAGVTQSPTHLIKTRGQQVTLRCSPKSGHDTVSWYQQALGQGPQFIFQYYEEEERQRGNFPDRFSGHQFPNYSSELNVNALLLGDSALYLCASSLTGRNEQYFGPGTRLTVT.

The table lists this clone with a few counts. The chain recombines TRBV25-1 with TRBJ1-4, with 7 bases fitting TRBD1. The CDR3 runs to 15 residues. V lost 2 bases and J lost 5; bases outside the gene matches: 5. Germline CDR1 reads MGHDK; CDR2 reads SYGVNS. In nucleotides, the CDR3 is TGTGCCAGCAGTGAAACGACAGGGTTAAATGAAAAACTGTTTTTT. It specifies CASSETTGLNEKLFF.

This chain links TRBV4-2 with TRBJ2-2; D call uncertain. Germline-derived CDR1 and CDR2 are LGHNA and YNFKEQ. V dropped 1 base and J dropped 4 bases, with 7 bases sitting between them. The CDR3 spans 14 residues. The CDR3 sequence is CASSQGRVTGELFF. The CDR3 nucleotides read TGTGCCAGCAGCCAAGGTCGAGTCACCGGGGAGCTGTTTTTT.